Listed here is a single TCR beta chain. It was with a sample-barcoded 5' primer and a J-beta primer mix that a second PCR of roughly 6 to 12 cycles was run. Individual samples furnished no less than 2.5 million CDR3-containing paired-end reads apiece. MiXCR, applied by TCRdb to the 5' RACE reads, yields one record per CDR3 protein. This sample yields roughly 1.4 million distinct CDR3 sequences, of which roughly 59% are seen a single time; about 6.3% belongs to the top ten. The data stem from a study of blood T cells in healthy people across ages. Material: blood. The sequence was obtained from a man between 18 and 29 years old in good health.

The CDR3 region has the DNA TGTGCCACCAGCAGAGATGGAGGGGTGAACACCGGGGAGCTGTTTTTT. It translates to CATSRDGGVNTGELFF. V gene TRBV15 combines with J gene TRBJ2-2; perhaps TRBD2 as D (6 bases). This CDR3 is 16 amino acids long. Germline CDR1 reads LNHNV; CDR2 reads YYDKDF (reference sequence). Trimming shortened V by 0 bases and J by 1 base, and 9 bases separated the two germline ends.